This T cell receptor beta chain was observed in a study of shared clonotypes between healthy human individuals. The CDR3 covers 17 residues. In germline, CDR1 is MGHDK, CDR2 SYGVNS. V trimming: 3 bases; J trimming: 2 bases; junction bases outside the gene matches: 8. The method was immunoSEQ multiplex PCR; TCRdb's version includes in-frame clones alone and lacks a portion of them. Altogether a few million clones are present, 80% to 95% being singletons, with the ten largest covering roughly 0.34%. The chain recombines TRBV25-1 with TRBJ2-3; 10 nucleotides line up with TRBD2. This TCR was recovered from a man aged 18 to 30 in good health. Some clones in this sample may be carry-over from other donors' samples. The specimen was naive CD4+ T cells from PBMCs. Stated subset: CD45RA+ positively selected. The CDR3 bases are TGTGCCAGCAGTGAGTCCGTTACTAGCGGGACCACAGATACGCAGTATTTT. As protein: CASSESVTSGTTDTQYF.